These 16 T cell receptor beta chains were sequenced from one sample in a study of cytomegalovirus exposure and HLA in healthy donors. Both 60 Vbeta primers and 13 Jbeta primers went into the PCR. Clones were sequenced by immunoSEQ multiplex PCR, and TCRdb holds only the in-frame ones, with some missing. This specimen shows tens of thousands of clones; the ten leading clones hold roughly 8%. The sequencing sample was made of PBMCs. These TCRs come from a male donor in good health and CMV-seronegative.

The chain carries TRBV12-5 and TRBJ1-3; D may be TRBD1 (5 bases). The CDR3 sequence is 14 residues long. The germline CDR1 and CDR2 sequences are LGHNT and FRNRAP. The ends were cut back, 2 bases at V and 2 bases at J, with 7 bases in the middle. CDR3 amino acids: CASGLWGPGNTIYF. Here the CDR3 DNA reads TGTGCTAGTGGTTTGTGGGGCCCTGGAAACACCATATATTTT.

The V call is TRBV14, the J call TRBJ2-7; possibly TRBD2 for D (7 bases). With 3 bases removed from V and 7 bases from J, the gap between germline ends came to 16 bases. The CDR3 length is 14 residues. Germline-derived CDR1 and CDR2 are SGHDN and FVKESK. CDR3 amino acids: CASSQVLRGTEQYF. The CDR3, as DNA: TGTGCCAGCAGCCAGGTCTTGCGGGGGACAGAGCAGTACTTC.

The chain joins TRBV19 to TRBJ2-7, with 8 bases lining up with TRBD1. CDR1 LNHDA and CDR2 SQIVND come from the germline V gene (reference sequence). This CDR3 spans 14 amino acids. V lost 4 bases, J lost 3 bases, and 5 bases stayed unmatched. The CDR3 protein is CASSTHGQGYEQYF. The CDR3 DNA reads TGTGCCAGTAGTACCCACGGACAGGGCTACGAGCAGTACTTC.

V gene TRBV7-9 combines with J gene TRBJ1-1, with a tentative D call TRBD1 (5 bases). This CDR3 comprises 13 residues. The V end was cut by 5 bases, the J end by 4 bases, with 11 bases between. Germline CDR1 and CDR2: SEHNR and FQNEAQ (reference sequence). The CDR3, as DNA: TGTGCCAGCAGCGTGACAGTGATCACTGAAGCTTTCTTT. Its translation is CASSVTVITEAFF. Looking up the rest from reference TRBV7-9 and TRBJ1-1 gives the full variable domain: DTGVSQNPRHKITKRGQNVTFRCDPISEHNRLYWYRQTLGQGPEFLTYFQNEAQLEKSRLLSDRFSAERPKGSFSTLEIQRTEQGDSAMYLCASSVTVITEAFFGQGTRLTVV.

CDR3 sequence reads: CASSLGAGDSNQPQHF. In nucleotides, the CDR3 is TGTGCCAGCAGCTTGGGGGCAGGGGACAGCAATCAGCCCCAGCATTTT. V usage is TRBV5-6 and J usage is TRBJ1-5; D may be TRBD1 (6 bases). Germline CDR1 and CDR2: SGHDT and YYEEEE. V lost 0 bases to trimming and J lost 1 base, with 11 bases between them. This CDR3 spans 16 amino acids.

CDR3 DNA: TGTGCCAGCAGCACGACAGGGGCGGACGAGCAGTACTTC. Translated, it gives CASSTTGADEQYF. This rearrangement joins TRBV6-5 to TRBJ2-7, with 8 bases identical to TRBD1. Germline CDR1 reads MNHEY; CDR2 reads SVGAGI. The V gene end was trimmed by 6 bases and the J gene end by 5 bases; junction bases not matched to a gene: 6. The CDR3 runs to 13 residues.

DNA for the CDR3: TGTGCCAGCAGCCTCCAACAGGGGGCATACGAGCAGTACTTC. It is translated as CASSLQQGAYEQYF. The chain carries TRBV5-6 and TRBJ2-7, with 9 bases matching TRBD1. V lost 4 bases, J lost 4 bases, and 6 bases stayed unmatched. The CDR3 is 14 amino acids. CDR1 SGHDT and CDR2 YYEEEE come from the germline V gene.

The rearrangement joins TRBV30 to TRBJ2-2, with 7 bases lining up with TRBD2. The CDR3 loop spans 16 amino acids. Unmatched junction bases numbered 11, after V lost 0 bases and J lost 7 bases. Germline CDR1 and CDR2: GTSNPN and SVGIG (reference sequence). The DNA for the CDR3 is TGTGCCTGGAGTGTAGTGAGTCTAGCGGATGGCGGGGAGCTGTTTTTT. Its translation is CAWSVVSLADGGELFF. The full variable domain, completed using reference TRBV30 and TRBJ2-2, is SQTIHQWPATLVQPVGSPLSLECTVEGTSNPNLYWYRQAAGRGLQLLFYSVGIGQISSEVPQNLSASRPQDRQFILSSKKLLLSDSGFYLCAWSVVSLADGGELFFGEGSRLTVL.

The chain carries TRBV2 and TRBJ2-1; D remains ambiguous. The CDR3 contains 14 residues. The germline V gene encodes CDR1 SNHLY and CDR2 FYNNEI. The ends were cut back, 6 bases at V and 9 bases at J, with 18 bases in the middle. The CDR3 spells CASRVLSEFSEQFF. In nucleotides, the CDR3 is TGTGCCAGCAGGGTTCTCAGCGAGTTCAGTGAGCAGTTCTTC.

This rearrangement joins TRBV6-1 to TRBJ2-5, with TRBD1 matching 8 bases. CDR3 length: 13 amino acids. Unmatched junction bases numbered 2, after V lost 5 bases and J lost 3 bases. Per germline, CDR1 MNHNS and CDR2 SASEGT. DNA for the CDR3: TGTGCCAGCAGTAAGACAGGGGAAGAGACCCAGTACTTC. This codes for CASSKTGEETQYF.

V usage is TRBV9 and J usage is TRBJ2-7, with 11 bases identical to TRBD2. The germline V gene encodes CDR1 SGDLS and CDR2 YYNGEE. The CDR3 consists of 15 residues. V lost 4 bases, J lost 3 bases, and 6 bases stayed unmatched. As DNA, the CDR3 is TGTGCCAGCAGCCAAGGGACTAGCGGAAGCTACGAGCAGTACTTC. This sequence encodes CASSQGTSGSYEQYF.

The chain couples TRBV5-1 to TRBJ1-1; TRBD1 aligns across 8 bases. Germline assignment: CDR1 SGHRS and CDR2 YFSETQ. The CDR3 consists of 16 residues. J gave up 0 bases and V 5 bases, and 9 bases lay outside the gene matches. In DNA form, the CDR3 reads TGCGCCAGCAGTTTAGGACAGGGAGTTATGAACACTGAAGCTTTCTTT. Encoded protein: CASSLGQGVMNTEAFF.

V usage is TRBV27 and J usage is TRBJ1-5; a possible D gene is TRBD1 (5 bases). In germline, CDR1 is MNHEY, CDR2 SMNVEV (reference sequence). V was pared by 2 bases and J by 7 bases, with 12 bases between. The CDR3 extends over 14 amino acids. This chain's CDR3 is CASSLEREGQPQHF. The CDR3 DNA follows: TGTGCCAGCAGTTTAGAGAGGGAGGGGCAGCCCCAGCATTTT.

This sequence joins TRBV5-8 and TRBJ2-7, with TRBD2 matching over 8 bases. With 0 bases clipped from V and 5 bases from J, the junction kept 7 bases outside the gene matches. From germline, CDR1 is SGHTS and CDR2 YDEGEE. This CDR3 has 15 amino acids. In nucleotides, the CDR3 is TGTGCCAGCAGCTTGGACAGCGGGAGCGGCGACGAGCAGTACTTC. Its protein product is CASSLDSGSGDEQYF. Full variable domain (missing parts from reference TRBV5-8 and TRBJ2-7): EAGVTQSPTHLIKTRGQQATLRCSPISGHTSVYWYQQALGLGLQFLLWYDEGEERNRGNFPPRFSGRQFPNYSSELNVNALELEDSALYLCASSLDSGSGDEQYFGPGTRLTVT.

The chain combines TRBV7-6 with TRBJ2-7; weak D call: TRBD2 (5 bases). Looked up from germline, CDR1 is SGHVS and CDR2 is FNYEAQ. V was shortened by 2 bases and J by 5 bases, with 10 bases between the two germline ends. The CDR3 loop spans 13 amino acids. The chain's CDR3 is CASSLLDFHEQYF. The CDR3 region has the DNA TGTGCCAGCAGCTTATTGGACTTTCACGAGCAGTACTTC.

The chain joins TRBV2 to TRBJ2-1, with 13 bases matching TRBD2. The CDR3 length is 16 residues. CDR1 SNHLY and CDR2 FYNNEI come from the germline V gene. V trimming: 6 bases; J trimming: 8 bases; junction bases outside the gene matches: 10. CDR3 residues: CASRMSRTSGSYEQFF. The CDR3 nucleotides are TGTGCCAGCAGGATGAGTAGGACTAGCGGGAGCTATGAGCAGTTCTTC.